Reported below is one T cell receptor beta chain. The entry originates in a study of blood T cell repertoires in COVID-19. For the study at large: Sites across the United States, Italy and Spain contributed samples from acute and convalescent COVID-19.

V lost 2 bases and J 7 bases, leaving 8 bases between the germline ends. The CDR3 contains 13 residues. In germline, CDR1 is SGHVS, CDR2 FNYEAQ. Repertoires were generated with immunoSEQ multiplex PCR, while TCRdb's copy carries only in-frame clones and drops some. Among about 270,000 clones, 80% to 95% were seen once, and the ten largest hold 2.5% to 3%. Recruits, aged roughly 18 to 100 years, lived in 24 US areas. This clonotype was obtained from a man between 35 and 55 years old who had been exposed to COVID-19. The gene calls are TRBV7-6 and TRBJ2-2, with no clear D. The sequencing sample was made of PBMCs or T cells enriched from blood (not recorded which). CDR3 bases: TGTGCCAGCAGCTTAATGGAGATCGGGGAGCTGTTTTTT. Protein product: CASSLMEIGELFF.